This is a list of T cell receptor beta chains from one sample in a study of OX40 agonist ivuxolimab in advanced cancers. The table came from immunoSEQ multiplex PCR; TCRdb's copy has only in-frame clones and leaves some out. The sample comprises roughly 61,000 clones, about nine tenths of which are singletons, and under 2.5% rests with the top ten. This specimen consisted of CD4+ or CD8+ T cells sorted from blood, obtained in a trial of the OX40 agonist ivuxolimab. The receptor source for this set is an adult with an advanced solid tumor such as melanoma, head and neck, liver or kidney cancer. The CDR3 runs from the conserved cysteine through the conserved F or W. A D gene is named only where the DNA matches it firmly. For some rows the clone size is stated as once, few or many, or as a class when expanded; others skip it.

length,size,J,D,V,DNA,CDR3
12,few,TRBJ2-7,NA,TRBV7-9,TGTGCCAGCAGCCAGTGGGGGACCGAGCAGTACTTC,CASSQWGTEQYF
15,NA,TRBJ1-5,NA,TRBV19,TGTGCCAGTACTCCGACAGGTTCCCCCAATCAGCCCCAGCATTTT,CASTPTGSPNQPQHF
13,once,TRBJ1-5,NA,TRBV28,TGTGCCAGCAGCGGGGGGTCTATTCAGCCCCAGCATTTT,CASSGGSIQPQHF
15,NA,TRBJ2-5,TRBD1,TRBV6-6,TGTGCCAGCAGTTACTCGAGACAGGGAAGGGAGACCCAGTACTTC,CASSYSRQGRETQYF
14,NA,TRBJ2-5,TRBD2,TRBV6-1,TGTGCCAGCAGTGAGGGAGGGGCCACTGAGACCCAGTACTTC,CASSEGGATETQYF
15,NA,TRBJ2-7,NA,TRBV5-4,TGTGCCAGCAGCTTGATCACCGCCCCGCCCTACGAGCAGTACTTC,CASSLITAPPYEQYF
17,NA,TRBJ2-2,TRBD2,TRBV19,TGTGCCAGTAGTAGCTCACTAGCGGGGGGGAACACCGGGGAGCTGTTTTTT,CASSSSLAGGNTGELFF
14,once,TRBJ2-1,NA,TRBV7-9,TGTGCCAGCAGCTTAGTGGTAAGCTACAATGGGCAGTTCTTC,CASSLVVSYNGQFF
14,NA,TRBJ2-3,TRBD1,TRBV11-3,TGTGCCAGCAGCCCAGACAGGGTCTCAGATACGCAGTATTTT,CASSPDRVSDTQYF
15,NA,TRBJ1-4,NA,TRBV6-6,TGTGCCAGCAGTTGGGTCACAACCGGACATGAAAAACTGTTTTTT,CASSWVTTGHEKLFF